These 15 T cell receptor beta chains share one sample of origin, sequenced in a study of T cell repertoires in cytomegalovirus infection (dated by TCRdb to between 2018 and 2021). Sequencing instrument: Illumina HiSeq 1500. TCRdb trimmed public reads at Q25 via fastp, called clones via MiXCR and kept in-frame beta chains. Every distinct CDR3 protein forms one entry, paired with its most common genes and DNA. The sample yields roughly 720,000 distinct CDR3 sequences; 35% were counted once. The ten largest clones represent roughly 2.9% of the sample. The sample consisted of PBMCs. The receptors derive from a human donor in good health (CMV status not recorded). Some clones in this sample may be carry-over from other donors' samples.

This chain links TRBV14 with TRBJ1-2; D might be TRBD1 (5 bases). From germline, CDR1 is SGHDN and CDR2 FVKESK. V was shortened by 4 bases and J by 7 bases, with 13 bases between the two germline ends. The CDR3 consists of 13 residues. CDR3 protein: CASSRDGGGGYTF. DNA for the CDR3: TGTGCCAGCAGCCGGGACGGTGGGGGTGGCTACACCTTC.

This clonotype was counted ten times or more. This rearrangement joins TRBV7-8 to TRBJ2-7; TRBD1 agrees at 8 bases. Germline CDR1 is SGHVS and CDR2 is FQNEAQ. The junction had 5 bases not matched to a gene; V was cut back by 2 bases and J by 2 bases. The CDR3 runs 15 residues. The CDR3 sequence: CASSLIGTGAYEQYF. The CDR3 nucleotides read TGTGCCAGCAGCTTAATCGGGACAGGAGCCTACGAGCAGTACTTC.

Points on this clonotype: This may be a read error, as it is one base from a much larger clone. The rearrangement links TRBV5-5 to TRBJ1-4, with D maybe TRBD1 (5 bases). This CDR3 spans 14 amino acids. Looked up from germline, CDR1 is SGHKS and CDR2 is YYEKEE (reference sequence). CDR3 region: CDSRPAGRHEKLFF. CDR3 in DNA: TGTGACAGCAGACCCGCGGGACGGCATGAAAAACTGTTTTTT.

This clonotype was recorded only once. The chain has TRBV28 and TRBJ1-2, with 12 bases fitting TRBD1. The germline V gene encodes CDR1 MDHEN and CDR2 SYDVKM. This CDR3 region has 15 residues. V was pared by 5 bases and J by 7 bases, with 8 bases of the junction left unmatched. The CDR3: CASSIGTGGYRGYTF. CDR3 coding DNA: TGTGCCAGCAGTATCGGGACAGGGGGCTACCGTGGCTACACCTTC.

This clonotype was observed a handful of times. The V call is TRBV6-5, the J call TRBJ1-6; 8 bases match TRBD1. The V gene's germline CDR1 is MNHEY and CDR2 SVGAGI. The CDR3 is 14 amino acids. After removal of 5 bases from V and 8 bases from J, the junction contained 5 bases not matched to a gene. The CDR3 DNA sequence: TGTGCCAGCAGTCCCGGGACAGGCTATTCACCCCTCCACTTT. It encodes CASSPGTGYSPLHF.

In its sample, this clonotype was seen a few times. This chain joins TRBV20-1 and TRBJ2-7, with 8 nucleotides matching TRBD1. Germline V gene lookup returns CDR1 DFQATT and CDR2 SNEGSKA (reference sequence). This CDR3 spans 13 amino acids. The V gene end was trimmed by 3 bases and the J gene end by 9 bases; junction bases not matched to a gene: 10. The CDR3 nucleotides are TGCAGTGCTAGGGGTTTGGACAGGGTGGCGCAGTACTTC. Translated, it gives CSARGLDRVAQYF.

The V call is TRBV15, the J call TRBJ2-3, with TRBD2 matching over 7 bases. Germline-derived CDR1 and CDR2 are LNHNV and YYDKDF (reference sequence). V lost 2 bases to trimming and J lost 0 bases; unmatched junction nucleotides: 2. The CDR3 is 15 amino acids. CDR3 DNA sequence: TGTGCCACCAGCAGACCAGCGGGGAGCACAGATACGCAGTATTTT. Translated, it gives CATSRPAGSTDTQYF. Complete variable domain (other parts from reference TRBV15 and TRBJ2-3): DAMVIQNPRYQVTQFGKPVTLSCSQTLNHNVMYWYQQKSSQAPKLLFHYYDKDFNNEADTPDNFQSRRPNTSFCFLDIRSPGLGDTAMYLCATSRPAGSTDTQYFGPGTRLTVL.

Only a few counts were recorded for this clonotype. This rearrangement joins TRBV4-1 to TRBJ2-7; TRBD1 matches 10 bases. J was trimmed by 2 bases and V by 1 base; bases with no gene match: 8. The length of the CDR3 is 17 residues. The germline CDR1 and CDR2 sequences are MGHRA and YSYEKL. CDR3 nucleotides: TGCGCCAGCAGCCAAGCCACCGGGACAGGGGTCACCTACGAGCAGTACTTC. It yields the protein CASSQATGTGVTYEQYF.

This clonotype was detected ten times or more. CDR3 nucleotide sequence: TGTGCCAGCAGTTCCACCGGGTTCCTAAGTTGGGAGACCCAGTACTTC. This translates into CASSSTGFLSWETQYF. The rearrangement uses TRBV27 and TRBJ2-5; D gene uncertain. The CDR3 extends over 16 amino acids. Between the trimmed V and J ends, which lost 4 bases and 5 bases, there was a span of 20 bases. Germline CDR1 MNHEY, CDR2 SMNVEV (reference sequence).

V and J are TRBV5-1 and TRBJ2-6; weak D call: TRBD1 (6 bases). The V end lost 3 bases, the J end lost 0 bases, and 13 bases lay between the germline ends. The germline V gene encodes CDR1 SGHRS and CDR2 YFSETQ. This CDR3 region has 17 residues. This chain's CDR3 is CASSSRGISSGANVLTF. The DNA for the CDR3 is TGCGCCAGCAGCTCCAGGGGTATCAGCTCTGGGGCCAACGTCCTGACTTTC.

The chain carries TRBV7-8 and TRBJ2-7; 7 nucleotides agree with TRBD1. The CDR3 runs 16 residues. Germline V CDR1 and CDR2: SGHVS, FQNEAQ. After removal of 6 bases from V and 7 bases from J, the junction contained 18 bases not matched to a gene. CDR3 sequence (DNA): TGTGCCAGCAGGGACGGATCAGGGGGATTAGGAGGAGAGCAGTACTTC. Amino acid sequence: CASRDGSGGLGGEQYF.

Only a few counts were recorded for this clonotype. The rearrangement uses TRBV28 and TRBJ2-1; 10 nucleotides agree with TRBD2. CDR1 is MDHEN and CDR2 is SYDVKM in the germline V gene. V gave up 5 bases and J gave up 4 bases; unmatched junction bases: 8. The CDR3 runs 16 residues. CDR3 in amino acids: CASSPSGLAEYNEQFF. The CDR3 bases are TGTGCCAGCAGTCCTAGCGGACTAGCGGAATACAATGAGCAGTTCTTC.

The chain carries TRBV11-2 and TRBJ2-1; TRBD1 aligns across 7 bases. This CDR3 region has 12 residues. V was clipped by 5 bases and J by 15 bases; unmatched bases: 10. Germline CDR1 is SGHAT and CDR2 is FQNNGV. The CDR3: CASSMGQPRRFF. CDR3 DNA sequence: TGTGCCAGCAGCATGGGACAGCCCCGCCGGTTCTTC.

J is TRBJ2-2 and V is TRBV7-6, with D hard to call. Germline assignment: CDR1 SGHVS and CDR2 FNYEAQ. The CDR3 runs 18 residues. Trimming cost V 3 bases and J 0 bases, with 17 bases left between them. The CDR3 loop is CASSFARRPIPNTGELFF. As DNA, the CDR3 is TGTGCCAGCAGCTTCGCCAGGCGTCCTATTCCGAACACCGGGGAGCTGTTTTTT. Using reference TRBV7-6 and TRBJ2-2 for the parts outside the CDR3, the full variable domain is GAGVSQSPRYKVTKRGQDVALRCDPISGHVSLYWYRQALGQGPEFLTYFNYEAQQDKSGLPNDRFSAERPEGSISTLTIQRTEQRDSAMYRCASSFARRPIPNTGELFFGEGSRLTVL.

The chain combines TRBV29-1 with TRBJ1-1, with unresolved D. Germline V CDR1 and CDR2: SQVTM, ANQGSEA. This CDR3 is 13 amino acids long. Between the trimmed V and J ends, which lost 6 bases and 2 bases, there was a span of 13 bases. The CDR3 is CSVSLASNTEAFF. In DNA, the CDR3 is TGCAGCGTGTCGCTTGCTTCCAACACTGAAGCTTTCTTT.